One and the same sample provided the 28 T cell receptor beta chains below, sequenced in a study of T cell repertoires in cytomegalovirus infection. TCRdb used MiXCR to reprocess the reads, holding one entry per CDR3 protein. The table has about 360,000 distinct CDR3 sequences, roughly 20% seen once. The sample consisted of PBMCs. Source of these receptors: a human donor in good health (CMV status not recorded). Some clones in this sample may be carry-over from other donors' samples.

Many counts were recorded for this clonotype. This chain joins TRBV28 and TRBJ1-5; D is unclear. V was trimmed by 3 bases and J by 6 bases, leaving 12 bases between them. This CDR3 is 14 amino acids long. Germline CDR1 MDHEN, CDR2 SYDVKM. CDR3: CASSFVRDGQPQHF. The DNA of the CDR3 is TGTGCCAGCAGTTTCGTTCGAGACGGTCAGCCCCAGCATTTT.

The sample holds a few counts of this clonotype. The chain links TRBV29-1 to TRBJ1-2; D perhaps matches TRBD1 (6 bases). V was shortened by 7 bases and J by 0 bases, with 9 bases between the two germline ends. The CDR3 loop spans 12 amino acids. Germline-derived CDR1 and CDR2 are SQVTM and ANQGSEA. The DNA for the CDR3 is TGCAGCGCCGGACAGACTAACTATGGCTACACCTTC. It specifies CSAGQTNYGYTF. Full variable domain (missing parts from reference TRBV29-1 and TRBJ1-2): SAVISQKPSRDICQRGTSLTIQCQVDSQVTMMFWYRQQPGQSLTLIATANQGSEATYESGFVIDKFPISRPNLTFSTLTVSNMSPEDSSIYLCSAGQTNYGYTFGSGTRLTVV.

CDR3 residues: CASSLGRGYNEQFF. The CDR3 coding sequence is TGCGCCAGCAGCTTGGGCAGGGGGTACAATGAGCAGTTCTTC. The genes are TRBV5-1 and TRBJ2-1, with 7 bases aligning to TRBD1. The V gene end was trimmed by 0 bases and the J gene end by 4 bases; junction bases not matched to a gene: 1. Germline-derived CDR1 and CDR2 are SGHRS and YFSETQ. This CDR3 has 14 residues.

This clonotype was recorded a few times. The chain combines TRBV4-3 with TRBJ1-4, with D hard to call. The CDR3 has 15 residues. Between the trimmed V and J ends, which lost 0 bases and 4 bases, there was a span of 9 bases. Germline V gene sequence: CDR1 LGHNA, CDR2 YSLEER. The CDR3 DNA reads as TGCGCCAGCAGCCAAGATCAACACAGTAATGAAAAACTGTTTTTT. Its protein product is CASSQDQHSNEKLFF.

V usage is TRBV12-3 or TRBV12-4 and J usage is TRBJ1-5; the D gene is possibly TRBD1 (5 bases). The germline V and J ends were trimmed by 5 bases and 2 bases, with 19 bases remaining between them. The CDR3 loop spans 17 amino acids. CDR3 region: CASSLRDPRNGNQPQHF. The CDR3 coding sequence is TGTGCCAGCAGTCTCCGGGACCCCCGAAATGGCAATCAGCCCCAGCATTTT.

The V call is TRBV2, the J call TRBJ1-1; 10 bases match TRBD1. V gave up 5 bases and J gave up 6 bases; unmatched junction bases: 6. The CDR3 length is 14 residues. Germline CDR1 is SNHLY and CDR2 is FYNNEI. The CDR3 DNA reads as TGTGCCAGCAGTCGGGACAGGGGATCCTCTGAAGCTTTCTTT. It codes for CASSRDRGSSEAFF.

This clonotype has ten or more counts. V gene TRBV12-3 or TRBV12-4 combines with J gene TRBJ2-1; a possible D gene is TRBD1 (5 bases). V was trimmed by 7 bases and J by 4 bases, leaving 11 bases between them. This CDR3 spans 13 amino acids. The CDR3 DNA follows: TGTGCCAGCAAAAGAGACAGTTACAATGAGCAGTTCTTC. Its translation: CASKRDSYNEQFF.

The V and J genes are TRBV25-1 and TRBJ2-2, with 7 bases lining up with TRBD2. V was pared by 6 bases and J by 0 bases, with 7 bases of the junction left unmatched. This CDR3 has 16 residues. CDR1 MGHDK and CDR2 SYGVNS come from the germline V gene. CDR3 protein: CASSRRGGANTGELFF. The DNA for the CDR3 is TGTGCCAGCAGCCGAAGGGGAGGGGCGAACACCGGGGAGCTGTTTTTT. The variable domain in full, with the rest retrieved from reference TRBV25-1 and TRBJ2-2, is EADIYQTPRYLVIGTGKKITLECSQTMGHDKMYWYQQDPGMELHLIHYSYGVNSTEKGDLSSESTVSRIRTEHFPLTLESARPSHTSQYLCASSRRGGANTGELFFGEGSRLTVL.

V is TRBV19 and J is TRBJ2-7, with D perhaps matching TRBD2 (6 bases). This CDR3 has 15 residues. Germline loops: CDR1 LNHDA, CDR2 SQIVND (reference sequence). V was pared by 2 bases and J by 6 bases, with 17 bases between. This CDR3 is CASSISLAGPSEQYF. The CDR3 bases are TGTGCCAGTAGTATATCCCTCGCGGGACCCTCCGAGCAGTACTTC.

A note on this clonotype: Possible read error: a much larger clone is one base away. The chain links TRBV28 to TRBJ2-5; TRBD2 agrees at 9 bases. Unmatched junction bases numbered 10, after V lost 6 bases and J lost 5 bases. This CDR3 is built from 15 residues. The germline V gene encodes CDR1 MDHEN and CDR2 SYDVKM. Written as DNA, the CDR3 is TGTGCCAGCAGCACCCGAACTAGCGGGTTGGAGACCCAGTACTTC. This translates into CASSTRTSGLETQYF.

This clonotype came up many times. The chain combines TRBV6-1 with TRBJ2-3, with D maybe TRBD2 (6 bases). Trimming removed 7 bases from V and 0 bases from J, with 11 bases in between. The CDR3 covers 14 residues. Germline loops: CDR1 MNHNS, CDR2 SASEGT. The CDR3 nucleotides are TGTGCCAGCACGCGGGGCCCTAGCACAGATACGCAGTATTTT. It codes for CASTRGPSTDTQYF.

This clonotype has more than one count but fewer than ten. V is TRBV14 and J is TRBJ2-5; D remains unclear. This CDR3 region has 12 residues. Germline V gene data show CDR1 as SGHDN and CDR2 as FVKESK. Trimming pared 4 bases from V and 5 bases from J, leaving 8 bases between. In nucleotides, the CDR3 is TGTGCCAGCAGCCGAGTATTGGAGACCCAGTACTTC. Amino acid sequence: CASSRVLETQYF.

This clonotype came up a few times. The chain uses TRBV27 and TRBJ2-1; D uncertain. Germline values: CDR1 MNHEY, CDR2 SMNVEV (reference sequence). Trimming left V 1 base short and J 5 bases short, with 9 bases between. The CDR3 runs 14 residues. The CDR3 sequence is CASSLLRPNNEQFF. The CDR3 DNA reads TGTGCCAGCAGTTTATTAAGGCCGAACAATGAGCAGTTCTTC.

This clonotype was picked up a small number of times. This chain joins TRBV6-2 or TRBV6-3 and TRBJ2-7, with 7 nucleotides matching TRBD1. V trimming: 2 bases; J trimming: 5 bases; junction bases outside the gene matches: 6. Per the germline V gene, CDR1 is MNHEY and CDR2 is SVGEGT. This CDR3 has 14 amino acids. In DNA, the CDR3 is TGTGCCAGCAGTTACGAACAGGGGTACGACGAGCAGTACTTC. It translates to CASSYEQGYDEQYF.

This clonotype has just a few counts. The chain has TRBV5-4 and TRBJ1-6, with 8 bases that match TRBD1. The CDR3 runs 14 residues. V trimming: 4 bases; J trimming: 10 bases; junction bases outside the gene matches: 7. Germline loops: CDR1 SGHNT, CDR2 YYREEE (reference sequence). The CDR3 DNA reads TGTGCCAGCAGCATGGGGGACAGGACATCACCCCTCCACTTT. It is translated as CASSMGDRTSPLHF.

This clonotype was observed a few times. The rearrangement links TRBV6-2 or TRBV6-3 to TRBJ2-7, with D possibly being TRBD2 (6 bases). Germline values: CDR1 MNHEY, CDR2 SVGEGT. The CDR3 sequence is 14 residues long. Deletions cut 5 bases from V and 0 bases from J, with 11 bases between. CDR3 DNA: TGTGCCAGCAGTGACGACGGGAGCTCCTACGAGCAGTACTTC. It specifies CASSDDGSSYEQYF.

This clonotype appeared a single time. The rearrangement uses TRBV30 and TRBJ2-3; D gene uncertain. The V gene lost 0 bases and the J gene lost 5 bases, with 3 bases spanning the gap. The CDR3 loop spans 11 amino acids. Germline V gene sequence: CDR1 GTSNPN, CDR2 SVGIG (reference sequence). The CDR3: CAWSVQDTQYF. Written as DNA, the CDR3 is TGTGCCTGGAGTGTACAAGATACGCAGTATTTT.

This rearrangement joins TRBV2 to TRBJ1-1, with a tentative D call TRBD1 (5 bases). Trimming cost V 10 bases and J 1 base, with 13 bases left between them. The CDR3 length is 13 residues. The V gene's germline CDR1 is SNHLY and CDR2 FYNNEI. Written as DNA, the CDR3 is TGTGCCAAAGCGGGACTTTCGAACACTGAAGCTTTCTTT. Its translation is CAKAGLSNTEAFF.

This clonotype has at least ten counts. This sequence joins TRBV12-3 or TRBV12-4 and TRBJ2-1, with a possible D match to TRBD2 (5 bases). This CDR3 is 12 amino acids long. Trimming took 6 bases from V and 7 from J, leaving 10 bases between them. CDR3 protein: CASSPRRNEQFF. The CDR3 bases are TGTGCCAGCAGCCCCCGGAGGAATGAGCAGTTCTTC.

The rearrangement joins TRBV7-9 to TRBJ1-1, with D maybe TRBD1 (5 bases). V lost 1 base and J 4 bases, leaving 10 bases between the germline ends. Germline CDR1 and CDR2: SEHNR and FQNEAQ (reference sequence). The CDR3 is 14 amino acids. CDR3 in amino acids: CASSLEQGGTEAFF. The CDR3 DNA follows: TGTGCCAGCAGCTTAGAGCAGGGAGGCACTGAAGCTTTCTTT.

This sequence joins TRBV7-2 and TRBJ2-2; D call uncertain. CDR3 length: 15 amino acids. The germline CDR1 and CDR2 sequences are SGHTA and FQGNSA. Trimming left V 5 bases short and J 4 bases short, with 14 bases between. DNA of the CDR3: TGTGCCAGCAGCCCCCTCTATTTGGGCACCGGGGAGCTGTTTTTT. It codes for CASSPLYLGTGELFF.

This clonotype was counted only a few times. The chain is built from TRBV4-1 and TRBJ2-7; D is unclear. Germline lookup yields CDR1 MGHRA and CDR2 YSYEKL. The CDR3 covers 14 residues. V shed 1 base and J shed 7 bases, with 14 bases lying between them. The CDR3 region is CASSQVGIVNEQYF. For the CDR3, the DNA is TGCGCCAGCAGCCAAGTTGGTATTGTAAATGAGCAGTACTTC.

In its sample, this clonotype was seen a few times. The chain couples TRBV7-2 to TRBJ2-1; D might be TRBD2 (5 bases). The germline V and J ends were trimmed by 1 base and 9 bases, with 10 bases remaining between them. Germline CDR1 is SGHTA and CDR2 is FQGNSA. This CDR3 is 13 amino acids long. The DNA of the CDR3 is TGTGCCAGCAGCTTAGAAGGCGGGCGTGAGCAGTTCTTC. As protein: CASSLEGGREQFF.

This chain links TRBV10-3 with TRBJ2-7, with unresolved D. This CDR3 has 12 amino acids. CDR1 ENHRY and CDR2 SYGVKD come from the germline V gene. The ends were cut back, 6 bases at V and 4 bases at J, with 10 bases in the middle. As DNA, the CDR3 is TGTGCCATCAGAACGGAGCGTTACGAGCAGTACTTC. It codes for CAIRTERYEQYF.

There are many counts of this clonotype. V usage is TRBV6-1 and J usage is TRBJ1-1; TRBD1 might be the D (6 bases). Germline lookup yields CDR1 MNHNS and CDR2 SASEGT. This CDR3 has 14 amino acids. V lost 3 bases and J lost 5, with 13 bases in between. CDR3 sequence: CASSEEGGRTEAFF. CDR3 nucleotide sequence: TGTGCCAGCAGTGAGGAGGGGGGACGGACTGAAGCTTTCTTT.

This clonotype has more than one count but fewer than ten. The chain combines TRBV11-2 with TRBJ2-1, with D possibly being TRBD1 (6 bases). This CDR3 is built from 16 residues. With 5 bases removed from V and 6 bases from J, the gap between germline ends came to 20 bases. Germline V gene data show CDR1 as SGHAT and CDR2 as FQNNGV. The CDR3 protein is CASSNRGNVLTNEQFF. In DNA, the CDR3 is TGTGCCAGCAGCAATAGGGGGAACGTCCTTACCAATGAGCAGTTCTTC.

There are a few counts of this clonotype. The rearrangement links TRBV23-1 to TRBJ2-4; the match to TRBD2 covers 10 bases. TRBV23-1 is an ORF; its function is uncertain. The CDR3 has 15 amino acids. The ends lost 0 bases at V and 6 bases at J; junction bases unmatched: 2. CDR3 coding DNA: TGCGCCAGCAGTCAATCAAAGCGGGGGGGAAACATTCAGTACTTC. Translating gives CASSQSKRGGNIQYF.

The chain employs TRBV5-1 and TRBJ2-3, with D tentatively TRBD1 or TRBD2 (7 bases each). This CDR3 spans 15 amino acids. CDR1 SGHRS and CDR2 YFSETQ come from the germline V gene. V gave up 3 bases and J gave up 3 bases, with 14 bases separating them. The CDR3 sequence is CASSSQGGETDTQYF. CDR3 nucleotide sequence: TGCGCCAGCAGCTCCCAGGGGGGGGAGACAGATACGCAGTATTTT. The full variable domain, its missing parts supplied by reference TRBV5-1 and TRBJ2-3, is KAGVTQTPRYLIKTRGQQVTLSCSPISGHRSVSWYQQTPGQGLQFLFEYFSETQRNKGNFPGRFSGRQFSNSRSEMNVSTLELGDSALYLCASSSQGGETDTQYFGPGTRLTVL.